The clone carrying this T cell receptor (beta chain) was counted a few times. What it binds is unknown. This sample stems from a study of blood T cells in healthy people across ages. A second PCR, run for about 7 to 11 cycles, used a sample-barcoded 5' primer plus a J-beta primer mix. MiXCR, applied by TCRdb to the 5' RACE reads, yields one record per CDR3 protein. The repertoire holds around 1,800,000 distinct CDR3 sequences, with roughly 43% as singletons. This CDR3 region has 13 residues. Germline CDR1 and CDR2: SEHNR and FQNEAQ (reference sequence). Trimming pared 5 bases from V and 1 base from J, leaving 9 bases between. Peripheral blood was drawn, about 10 milliliters per donor. Whenever a sample was processed, at least 6 million PBMCs were isolated. The study, taken as a whole, reports: Researchers deemed the diversity estimates from one million T cells underestimates. For the donors, CMV status was unknown and possibly confounded expanded clonotype changes.

The chain recombines TRBV7-9 with TRBJ2-7; D remains ambiguous. This receptor was taken from a human donor in good health. Sequenced sample: blood. The CDR3 loop reads CASSTRLSYEQYF. In DNA, the CDR3 is TGTGCCAGCAGCACCCGACTTTCCTACGAGCAGTACTTC.